The 10 T cell receptor beta chains below all came from one sample that was sequenced in a study of beta chain features in type 1 diabetes. The study, taken as a whole, reports: All four CD4+ subsets from Type 1 diabetes patients carried moderately but significantly shorter TCRB CDR3s.

Their antigens remain unidentified. The entirety of the isolated RNA underwent reverse transcription, so expressed TCRB transcripts were sequenced. Produced via immunoSEQ multiplex PCR; TCRdb's table is partial and in-frame only. The data show hundreds of thousands of clones, over 13% seen once. Material for sequencing was naive CD4+ T cells from blood. The receptors derive from a young man with type 1 diabetes.

The chain joins TRBV29-1 to TRBJ2-5, with TRBD2 as a possible D gene (5 bases). The germline V and J ends were trimmed by 5 bases and 5 bases, with 21 bases remaining between them. The CDR3 length is 15 residues. The germline CDR1 and CDR2 sequences are SQVTM and ANQGSEA. The CDR3 nucleotides are TGCAGCGTTCGAGGGTCTAGCAATTTGGGGGAGACCCAGTACTTC. The encoded protein is CSVRGSSNLGETQYF. Using reference TRBV29-1 and TRBJ2-5 for the parts outside the CDR3, the full variable domain is SAVISQKPSRDICQRGTSLTIQCQVDSQVTMMFWYRQQPGQSLTLIATANQGSEATYESGFVIDKFPISRPNLTFSTLTVSNMSPEDSSIYLCSVRGSSNLGETQYFGPGTRLLVL.

This clone was counted between two and nine times. V and J are TRBV2 and TRBJ2-3; 8 positions match TRBD2. The V gene end was trimmed by 1 base and the J gene end by 5 bases; junction bases not matched to a gene: 5. Germline CDR1 reads SNHLY; CDR2 reads FYNNEI. The CDR3 contains 15 residues. The CDR3 sequence is CASSEVGGGRDTQYF. CDR3 nucleotides: TGTGCCAGCAGTGAAGTCGGGGGGGGCCGAGATACGCAGTATTTT.

This chain links TRBV2 with TRBJ2-7; 9 bases fit TRBD1. Germline V lookup: CDR1 SNHLY, CDR2 FYNNEI. The CDR3 contains 13 residues. V lost 8 bases and J lost 3; bases outside the gene matches: 5. In DNA, the CDR3 is TGTGCCAGCGCCCGGGACAGGGTCTACGAGCAGTACTTC. Amino acids: CASARDRVYEQYF.

With respect to this clone: Other DNA sequences in this sample translate to the same CDR3. The chain carries TRBV7-9 and TRBJ1-1; D is undetermined. The V end was cut by 5 bases, the J end by 2 bases, with 6 bases between. The CDR3 has 12 amino acids. Germline V gene data show CDR1 as SEHNR and CDR2 as FQNEAQ (reference sequence). The CDR3: CASSLENTEAFF. The CDR3 nucleotides are TGTGCCAGCAGCCTAGAAAACACTGAAGCTTTCTTT.

This clone was found a few times. The V gene is TRBV5-6, the J gene TRBJ1-2; D is unclear. The germline V gene has CDR1 SGHDT and CDR2 YYEEEE. Trimming stripped 5 bases from V and 8 bases from J, with 10 bases between. The length of the CDR3 is 11 residues. CDR3 in DNA: TGTGCCAGCAGTACGGCGGGCGGCTACACCTTC. It is translated as CASSTAGGYTF.

The V gene is TRBV7-2, the J gene TRBJ2-4, with no clear D. Trimming pared 5 bases from V and 1 base from J, leaving 12 bases between. In germline, CDR1 is SGHTA, CDR2 FQGNSA. This CDR3 spans 15 amino acids. CDR3 bases: TGTGCCAGCAGCCCCCCCTCGCGGGCCAAAAACATTCAGTACTTC. Residues: CASSPPSRAKNIQYF.

The chain employs TRBV29-1 and TRBJ2-5; the match to TRBD1 covers 10 bases. The DNA end is more similar to TRBJ2-7, so the J call may be wrong. This CDR3 has 15 amino acids. The germline V gene has CDR1 SQVTM and CDR2 ANQGSEA. The DNA for the CDR3 is TGCAGCGTTCTTCCGGGACAGGGGAAAGACTACGAGCAGTACTTC. Protein sequence: CSVLPGQGKDYEQYF.

The rearrangement joins TRBV4-1 to TRBJ2-1, with D unresolved. The CDR3 spans 13 residues. Germline values: CDR1 MGHRA, CDR2 YSYEKL. Trimming cost V 4 bases and J 7 bases, with 11 bases left between them. DNA for the CDR3: TGCGCCAGCAGCCTGGGCAAAGAAAATGAGCAGTTCTTC. It codes for CASSLGKENEQFF.

This clone showed up just a few times. The rearrangement links TRBV30 to TRBJ2-4; TRBD1 agrees at 8 bases. The V gene end was trimmed by 3 bases and the J gene end by 2 bases; junction bases not matched to a gene: 3. CDR1 is GTSNPN, CDR2 SVGIG, per germline (reference sequence). The CDR3 loop spans 14 amino acids. DNA for the CDR3: TGTGCCTGGAGGCAGGGGGCCCCCAAAAACATTCAGTACTTC. Translation gives CAWRQGAPKNIQYF.

V gene TRBV5-4 combines with J gene TRBJ1-6; no clear D gene. The CDR3 loop spans 16 amino acids. The ends were cut back, 0 bases at V and 0 bases at J, with 7 bases in the middle. CDR1 is SGHNT, CDR2 YYREEE, per germline (reference sequence). CDR3 sequence reads: CASSLDGISYNSPLHF. The CDR3 DNA reads as TGTGCCAGCAGCTTGGATGGGATCTCCTATAATTCACCCCTCCACTTT.